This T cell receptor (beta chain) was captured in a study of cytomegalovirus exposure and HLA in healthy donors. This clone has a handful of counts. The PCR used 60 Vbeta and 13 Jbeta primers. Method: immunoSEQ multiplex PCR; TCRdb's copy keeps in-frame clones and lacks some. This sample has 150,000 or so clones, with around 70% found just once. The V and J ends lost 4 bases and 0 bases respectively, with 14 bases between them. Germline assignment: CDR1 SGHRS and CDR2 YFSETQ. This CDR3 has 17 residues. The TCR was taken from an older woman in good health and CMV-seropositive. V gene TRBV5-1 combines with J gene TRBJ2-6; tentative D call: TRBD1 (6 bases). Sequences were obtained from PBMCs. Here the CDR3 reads CASSLTGQRSGANVLTF. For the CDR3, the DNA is TGCGCCAGCAGCCTTACGGGACAACGCTCTGGGGCCAACGTCCTGACTTTC.